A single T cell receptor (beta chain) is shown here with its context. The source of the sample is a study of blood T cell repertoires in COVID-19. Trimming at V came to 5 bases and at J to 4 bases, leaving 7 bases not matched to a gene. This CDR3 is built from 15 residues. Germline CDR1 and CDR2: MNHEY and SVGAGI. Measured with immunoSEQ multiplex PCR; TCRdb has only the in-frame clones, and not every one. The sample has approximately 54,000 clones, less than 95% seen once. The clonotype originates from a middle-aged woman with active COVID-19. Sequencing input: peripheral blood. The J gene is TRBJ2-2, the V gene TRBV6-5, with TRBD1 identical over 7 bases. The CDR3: CASSLKGAGTGELFF. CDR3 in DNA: TGTGCCAGCAGTCTCAAGGGGGCCGGCACCGGGGAGCTGTTTTTT.